This T cell receptor beta chain was captured by sequencing in a study of shared clonotypes between healthy human individuals. Assay used: immunoSEQ multiplex PCR; TCRdb lists only in-frame clones, some missing. The sample shows roughly 1,600,000 clones, roughly 98.5% of them seen only once. The CDR3 length is 12 residues. Per germline, CDR1 SNHLY and CDR2 FYNNEI. V was trimmed by 4 bases and J by 12 bases, leaving 13 bases between them. Material: naive CD4+ T cells sorted from blood. The sample's subset: CD45RA+ positively selected. This receptor was obtained from a man aged 25 to 40 in good health. The chain joins TRBV2 to TRBJ2-1; D is undetermined. This CDR3 reads CASSAWEATQFF. The DNA for the CDR3 is TGTGCCAGCAGTGCGTGGGAAGCTACGCAGTTCTTC.